The 32 T cell receptor beta chains below come from one sample, sequenced in a study of blood T cell repertoires in COVID-19. The protocol was immunoSEQ multiplex PCR, while the TCRdb copy is restricted to in-frame clones and leaves out a portion. The sample holds 330,000 or so clones; approximately 84% are singletons and the top ten take 3%. Sequencing was carried out using PBMCs or T cells enriched from blood (not recorded which). These receptors were taken from a woman younger than 45 who had recovered from COVID-19.

The V call is TRBV29-1, the J call TRBJ1-2, with TRBD1 matching 10 bases. After removal of 0 bases from V and 8 bases from J, the junction contained 9 bases not matched to a gene. CDR3 length: 15 residues. Germline V CDR1 and CDR2: SQVTM, ANQGSEA. This chain's CDR3 is CSVEDGTGASRGYTF. CDR3 coding DNA: TGCAGCGTTGAAGATGGGACAGGGGCAAGTAGGGGCTACACCTTC.

The chain has TRBV7-2 and TRBJ1-5; 7 bases agree with TRBD1. The germline CDR1 and CDR2 sequences are SGHTA and FQGNSA. CDR3 length: 17 amino acids. Trimming took 5 bases from V and 0 from J; bases not matched to a gene: 10. CDR3 DNA: TGTGCCAGCAGCCCCTATTGGACAGGAGATAGCAATCAGCCCCAGCATTTT. Amino acid sequence: CASSPYWTGDSNQPQHF. Looking up the rest from reference TRBV7-2 and TRBJ1-5 gives the full variable domain: GAGVSQSPSNKVTEKGKDVELRCDPISGHTALYWYRQSLGQGLEFLIYFQGNSAPDKSGLPSDRFSAERTGGSVSTLTIQRTQQEDSAVYLCASSPYWTGDSNQPQHFGDGTRLSIL.

The chain is built from TRBV7-9 and TRBJ1-1, with a weak D call TRBD1 (5 bases). The germline V gene encodes CDR1 SEHNR and CDR2 FQNEAQ (reference sequence). This CDR3 is 14 amino acids long. Trimming took off 2 bases at V and 0 bases at J, with 7 bases between the two ends. CDR3 sequence reads: CASSLQGMNTEAFF. The CDR3 coding sequence is TGTGCCAGCAGCTTACAGGGAATGAACACTGAAGCTTTCTTT. Full variable domain (rest looked up from reference TRBV7-9 and TRBJ1-1): DTGVSQNPRHKITKRGQNVTFRCDPISEHNRLYWYRQTLGQGPEFLTYFQNEAQLEKSRLLSDRFSAERPKGSFSTLEIQRTEQGDSAMYLCASSLQGMNTEAFFGQGTRLTVV.

The rearrangement uses TRBV24-1 and TRBJ2-5; the match to TRBD1 covers 9 bases. The CDR3 covers 16 residues. Germline assignment: CDR1 KGHDR and CDR2 SFDVKD. Trimming took 5 bases from V and 5 from J; bases not matched to a gene: 11. The CDR3 nucleotides are TGTGCCACCAGTGCCCTCGGGACAGGGTCGATTGAGACCCAGTACTTC. Encoded protein: CATSALGTGSIETQYF.

The chain carries TRBV7-2 and TRBJ1-2; 8 bases line up with TRBD1. The germline CDR1 and CDR2 sequences are SGHTA and FQGNSA. J gave up 8 bases and V 4 bases, and 12 bases lay outside the gene matches. CDR3 length: 15 amino acids. This CDR3 is CASSSVGQGEGGYTF. The CDR3 nucleotides are TGTGCCAGCAGCTCCGTCGGACAGGGAGAGGGAGGCTACACCTTC.

A single count supports this clone. The chain uses TRBV5-4 and TRBJ2-1; 8 nucleotides align to TRBD2. Trimming at V came to 0 bases and at J to 2 bases, leaving 1 base not matched to a gene. Per germline, CDR1 SGHNT and CDR2 YYREEE (reference sequence). The CDR3 has 15 amino acids. In DNA form, the CDR3 reads TGTGCCAGCAGCTTGGAACTAGCGGCCTACAATGAGCAGTTCTTC. Translated, it gives CASSLELAAYNEQFF.

The chain employs TRBV5-1 and TRBJ1-3; possible D gene TRBD1, 6 bases. This CDR3 spans 17 amino acids. The germline V and J ends were trimmed by 3 bases and 0 bases, with 16 bases remaining between them. The germline V gene has CDR1 SGHRS and CDR2 YFSETQ. The CDR3 loop reads CASSYTGQFYSGNTIYF. CDR3 nucleotide sequence: TGCGCCAGCAGCTACACAGGGCAGTTCTACTCTGGAAACACCATATATTTT.

This clone turned up a few times. V and J are TRBV29-1 and TRBJ2-7, with TRBD1 matching over 9 bases. Looked up from germline, CDR1 is SQVTM and CDR2 is ANQGSEA. V shed 5 bases and J 4 bases; nucleotides not matched to a gene: 6. The CDR3 covers 13 residues. In nucleotides, the CDR3 is TGCAGCGTTCTTGGACAGGGGACTTACGAGCAGTACTTC. Translating it yields CSVLGQGTYEQYF.

The rearrangement joins TRBV29-1 to TRBJ2-7; perhaps TRBD1 as D (6 bases). The germline gives CDR1 SQVTM, CDR2 ANQGSEA. The CDR3 covers 13 residues. Trimming took 5 bases from V and 0 from J, leaving 11 bases between them. The CDR3 DNA reads TGCAGCGTTTACCGGGACAACTCCTACGAGCAGTACTTC. Translation gives CSVYRDNSYEQYF.

The genes are TRBV6-5 and TRBJ1-4, with TRBD1 as a possible D gene (5 bases). Germline CDR1 is MNHEY and CDR2 is SVGAGI. CDR3 length: 12 residues. The V gene lost 8 bases and the J gene lost 5 bases, with 9 bases spanning the gap. This chain's CDR3 is CASAPGNEKLFF. In DNA form, the CDR3 reads TGTGCCAGCGCCCCAGGGAATGAAAAACTGTTTTTT.

The rearrangement links TRBV14 to TRBJ1-2; TRBD1 might be the D (5 bases). Germline CDR1 reads SGHDN; CDR2 reads FVKESK. This CDR3 is 13 amino acids long. Trimming shortened V by 0 bases and J by 4 bases, and 6 bases separated the two germline ends. The CDR3 is CASSQDRAYGYTF. The CDR3 DNA is TGTGCCAGCAGCCAAGACAGGGCCTATGGCTACACCTTC.

V gene TRBV2 combines with J gene TRBJ2-3; no clear D. The CDR3 extends over 11 amino acids. Trimming pared 6 bases from V and 2 bases from J, leaving 3 bases between. In germline, CDR1 is SNHLY, CDR2 FYNNEI. CDR3 DNA: TGTGCCAGCAGCGTCACAGATACGCAGTATTTT. Translated, it gives CASSVTDTQYF.

The rearrangement joins TRBV6-5 to TRBJ2-5; TRBD2 matches at 14 bases. The CDR3 is made up of 15 amino acids. V trimming: 6 bases; J trimming: 5 bases; junction bases outside the gene matches: 5. The germline V gene encodes CDR1 MNHEY and CDR2 SVGAGI. CDR3 DNA: TGTGCCAGCAGGGGACTAGCGGGAGTAGGGGAGACCCAGTACTTC. Amino acids: CASRGLAGVGETQYF.

This clone came up once. The chain has TRBV15 and TRBJ1-3; unclear D gene. The CDR3 extends over 18 amino acids. V shed 1 base and J shed 2 bases, with 18 bases lying between them. Germline V gene data show CDR1 as LNHNV and CDR2 as YYDKDF (reference sequence). CDR3 sequence: CATSRGGGQMSAGNTIYF. CDR3 nucleotides: TGTGCCACCAGCAGAGGTGGTGGGCAGATGTCAGCTGGAAACACCATATATTTT.

This chain uses TRBV19 with TRBJ1-2; the D is unclear. Trimming removed 0 bases from V and 3 bases from J, with 11 bases in between. Germline assignment: CDR1 LNHDA and CDR2 SQIVND (reference sequence). The CDR3 extends over 15 amino acids. The CDR3, as DNA: TGTGCCAGTAGTATAGAGTTCAGGTCAGACTATGGCTACACCTTC. It is translated as CASSIEFRSDYGYTF.

This chain's CDR3 is CASSYPDRRTEAFF. CDR3 bases: TGTGCCAGCAGTTACCCCGACAGGCGGACTGAAGCTTTCTTT. V gene TRBV6-2 or TRBV6-3 combines with J gene TRBJ1-1; D may be TRBD1 (6 bases). Trimming took 2 bases from V and 5 from J, leaving 12 bases between them. The germline CDR1 and CDR2 sequences are MNHEY and SVGEGT. The CDR3 extends over 14 amino acids.

The rearrangement uses TRBV19 and TRBJ1-6; tentatively, D is TRBD1 (5 bases). Germline lookup yields CDR1 LNHDA and CDR2 SQIVND (reference sequence). V lost 3 bases to trimming and J lost 9 bases, with 15 bases between them. The CDR3 covers 15 residues. The CDR3 is CASSMVEGARSPLHF. The CDR3 DNA reads as TGTGCCAGTAGTATGGTGGAAGGGGCTCGTTCACCCCTCCACTTT.

The rearrangement uses TRBV15 and TRBJ1-5, with D unresolved. The V gene lost 0 bases and the J gene lost 2 bases, with 8 bases spanning the gap. The CDR3 is made up of 15 amino acids. Per the germline V gene, CDR1 is LNHNV and CDR2 is YYDKDF (reference sequence). The chain's CDR3 is CATSRERLGNQPQHF. CDR3 nucleotide sequence: TGTGCCACCAGCAGAGAAAGGCTAGGCAATCAGCCCCAGCATTTT.

J is TRBJ1-2 and V is TRBV5-6; maybe TRBD1 (6 bases). CDR3 length: 15 amino acids. V was shortened by 0 bases and J by 8 bases, with 17 bases between the two germline ends. Germline V lookup: CDR1 SGHDT, CDR2 YYEEEE. As DNA, the CDR3 is TGTGCCAGCAGCTTGGTACAGGGATTCAGAAGGGGCTACACCTTC. It is translated as CASSLVQGFRRGYTF.

This clone is a singleton in its sample. The CDR3 coding sequence is TGTGCCAGCAGCTTAGAGGGGACTAGACGTAGCACAGATACGCAGTATTTT. It encodes CASSLEGTRRSTDTQYF. The rearrangement uses TRBV7-9 and TRBJ2-3, with 8 bases aligning to TRBD2. After removal of 1 base from V and 0 bases from J, the junction contained 6 bases not matched to a gene. CDR1 and CDR2 from the germline V gene are SEHNR and FQNEAQ (reference sequence). The length of the CDR3 is 17 residues.

The chain carries TRBV4-1 and TRBJ2-7; TRBD2 agrees at 9 bases. Germline CDR1 and CDR2: MGHRA and YSYEKL. V dropped 0 bases and J dropped 1; count of bases not matched to a gene: 7. The CDR3 extends over 17 amino acids. CDR3 sequence reads: CASSQDTGLAGSYEQYF. The CDR3, as DNA: TGCGCCAGCAGCCAAGATACTGGGCTAGCGGGATCCTACGAGCAGTACTTC.

V gene TRBV7-9 combines with J gene TRBJ2-3, with 12 bases matching TRBD2. In germline, CDR1 is SEHNR, CDR2 FQNEAQ (reference sequence). Germline trimming cut 6 bases from V and 2 bases from J; bases unmatched to any gene: 9. The length of the CDR3 is 17 residues. In DNA, the CDR3 is TGTGCCAGCAGGCTAGCGGGGGGGCCGGTGGTCACAGATACGCAGTATTTT. Residues: CASRLAGGPVVTDTQYF. Supplemented by reference TRBV7-9 and TRBJ2-3, the full variable domain reads DTGVSQNPRHKITKRGQNVTFRCDPISEHNRLYWYRQTLGQGPEFLTYFQNEAQLEKSRLLSDRFSAERPKGSFSTLEIQRTEQGDSAMYLCASRLAGGPVVTDTQYFGPGTRLTVL.

DNA for the CDR3: TGTGCCAGCAGTTTGAACAGGGACGGTGAGCAGTTCTTC. Amino acids: CASSLNRDGEQFF. This chain joins TRBV12-3 or TRBV12-4 and TRBJ2-1; D is possibly TRBD1 (6 bases). CDR3 length: 13 residues. V was trimmed by 3 bases and J by 9 bases, leaving 12 bases between them.

As to this clone: The sample carries other DNA sequences with the same CDR3. The chain couples TRBV10-3 to TRBJ1-5; 8 bases line up with TRBD1. J lost 4 bases, V lost 2 bases, and 4 bases had no gene match. The CDR3 is made up of 15 amino acids. Germline CDR1 is ENHRY and CDR2 is SYGVKD. CDR3 sequence (DNA): TGTGCCATCAGTGAGGGACAGGGCGGGAATCAGCCCCAGCATTTT. Amino acid sequence: CAISEGQGGNQPQHF.

This clone has a single count. This chain connects TRBV19 to TRBJ1-1; 7 nucleotides line up with TRBD1. After removal of 6 bases from V and 3 bases from J, the junction contained 4 bases not matched to a gene. This CDR3 region has 13 residues. Germline V gene lookup returns CDR1 LNHDA and CDR2 SQIVND (reference sequence). The CDR3 protein is CASSRGQYTEAFF. CDR3 coding DNA: TGTGCCAGTAGCCGGGGACAGTACACTGAAGCTTTCTTT.

This clone came up once. The rearrangement uses TRBV5-4 and TRBJ2-7; the D gene is possibly TRBD1 (5 bases). V was cut by 4 bases and J by 3 bases, with 11 bases left in between. Looked up from germline, CDR1 is SGHNT and CDR2 is YYREEE (reference sequence). The CDR3 is 13 residues long. The CDR3 region is CASSQVGHYEQYF. DNA of the CDR3: TGTGCCAGCAGCCAGGTGGGGCACTACGAGCAGTACTTC. Looking up the rest from reference TRBV5-4 and TRBJ2-7 gives the full variable domain: ETGVTQSPTHLIKTRGQQVTLRCSSQSGHNTVSWYQQALGQGPQFIFQYYREEENGRGNFPPRFSGLQFPNYSSELNVNALELDDSALYLCASSQVGHYEQYFGPGTRLTVT.

The genes are TRBV6-5 and TRBJ1-2; 8 bases agree with TRBD1. The CDR3 sequence is 15 residues long. The V gene's germline CDR1 is MNHEY and CDR2 SVGAGI. The V segment lost 8 bases and the J segment 6 bases; nucleotides outside the gene matches: 14. CDR3 coding DNA: TGTGCCAGCCTTACGTACAGGGGGAAATACAATGGCTACACCTTC. As protein: CASLTYRGKYNGYTF.

The genes are TRBV29-1 and TRBJ2-5, with D uncertain. CDR1 and CDR2 (germline): SQVTM, ANQGSEA. The CDR3 sequence is 13 residues long. Trimming cost V 0 bases and J 2 bases, with 7 bases left between them. In DNA form, the CDR3 reads TGCAGCGTTGAAGAAAAACTTCAAGAGACCCAGTACTTC. Amino acids: CSVEEKLQETQYF.

The V call is TRBV5-5, the J call TRBJ1-1; D not certain. Germline V lookup: CDR1 SGHKS, CDR2 YYEKEE (reference sequence). The CDR3 has 14 residues. Trimming stripped 7 bases from V and 0 bases from J, with 13 bases between. DNA of the CDR3: TGTGCCAGCCGAGCGGGTGCGGTGAACACTGAAGCTTTCTTT. Encoded protein: CASRAGAVNTEAFF.

The chain combines TRBV6-6 with TRBJ2-5, with TRBD2 identical over 13 bases. Germline CDR1 is MNHNY and CDR2 is SVGAGI (reference sequence). Trimming at V came to 5 bases and at J to 1 base, leaving 7 bases not matched to a gene. The CDR3 has 17 amino acids. Here the CDR3 DNA reads TGTGCCAGCAGTCCCTGGACTAGCGGGAGCCCCCAAGAGACCCAGTACTTC. Encoded protein: CASSPWTSGSPQETQYF.

V gene TRBV3-1 (or the pseudogene TRBV3-2) combines with J gene TRBJ1-1, with a weak D call TRBD1 (6 bases). The V and J ends lost 7 bases and 3 bases respectively, with 15 bases between them. The germline CDR1 and CDR2 sequences are LGHDT and YNNKEL (reference sequence). There are 14 residues in the CDR3. The CDR3 protein is CASTPEGGHTEAFF. CDR3 nucleotide sequence: TGTGCCAGCACCCCTGAGGGGGGGCACACTGAAGCTTTCTTT.

The chain combines TRBV19 with TRBJ1-5, with TRBD1 as a possible D gene (6 bases). Trimming cost V 3 bases and J 7 bases, with 19 bases left between them. CDR1 and CDR2 from the germline V gene are LNHDA and SQIVND (reference sequence). CDR3 size: 16 residues. The CDR3 region is CASSIRTGQGLQPQHF. The CDR3 region has the DNA TGTGCCAGTAGTATTCGAACAGGGCAAGGATTGCAGCCCCAGCATTTT.